The 2 T cell receptor beta chains listed next were all sequenced from one sample in a study of radiation and T cells in renal cell carcinoma. Described time point: baseline pretreatment blood. Sample treatment: 15 Gy SBRT to primary tumor, nephrectomy 4 weeks later. The table came from immunoSEQ multiplex PCR; TCRdb's copy has only in-frame clones and leaves some out. The sample holds 90,000 to 100,000 clones, about 88% seen once. The sequencing used blood, collected from a patient whose treatment included radiotherapy and nephrectomy. The receptors were gathered from a man aged 45-65 years with renal cell carcinoma.

V gene TRBV6-5 combines with J gene TRBJ1-6; D remains unclear. CDR3 length equals 14 residues. The ends were cut back, 4 bases at V and 7 bases at J, with 11 bases in the middle. Germline values: CDR1 MNHEY, CDR2 SVGAGI. CDR3 sequence (DNA): TGTGCCAGCAGTTCGAGGTATCGCAATTCACCCCTCCACTTT. Its translation: CASSSRYRNSPLHF.

Only a few counts were recorded for this clone. The chain is built from TRBV5-1 and TRBJ1-5, with D maybe TRBD1 (5 bases). Germline loops: CDR1 SGHRS, CDR2 YFSETQ. V lost 4 bases and J lost 6, with 14 bases in between. This CDR3 has 14 residues. CDR3 nucleotide sequence: TGCGCCAGCAGCGGAGATCCAAGGGGTCAGCCCCAGCATTTT. It translates to CASSGDPRGQPQHF. The entire variable domain, with the rest obtained from reference TRBV5-1 and TRBJ1-5, is as follows: KAGVTQTPRYLIKTRGQQVTLSCSPISGHRSVSWYQQTPGQGLQFLFEYFSETQRNKGNFPGRFSGRQFSNSRSEMNVSTLELGDSALYLCASSGDPRGQPQHFGDGTRLSIL.